This TCR beta chain is drawn from a study of T-cell memory formation after mild COVID-19. Regarding the study as a whole: Proof of SARS-CoV-2 specificity was absent for the second-wave clones that crested on day 37. CD4+ contracting clones were mainly CM and EM; CD8+ ones, EMRA.

TCR alpha and TCR beta cDNA libraries with sample barcodes and UMIs came from 5'RACE using constant-segment primers. TCRdb re-analysed the 5' RACE reads in MiXCR, keeping a single row per CDR3 protein. This sample yields roughly 280,000 distinct CDR3 sequences, of which 15% to 20% are seen a single time; more than 20% belongs to the top ten. The CDR3 is 14 residues long. Trimming took off 3 bases at V and 0 bases at J, with 11 bases between the two ends. In germline, CDR1 is DFQATT, CDR2 SNEGSKA (reference sequence). This clonotype was seen only a few times. What it recognizes is unknown. The receptor comes from a man between 18 and 35 years old who had mild COVID-19 (a few samples of this study predate the infection). Cell type and time point are not known. Sequences were obtained from PBMCs or a T cell subset sorted from them (not recorded which). The rearrangement uses TRBV20-1 and TRBJ1-1, with D perhaps matching TRBD1 (6 bases). The CDR3 DNA reads as TGCAGTGCTAGGGGGGCGGGGCTGAACACTGAAGCTTTCTTT. Translating it yields CSARGAGLNTEAFF.